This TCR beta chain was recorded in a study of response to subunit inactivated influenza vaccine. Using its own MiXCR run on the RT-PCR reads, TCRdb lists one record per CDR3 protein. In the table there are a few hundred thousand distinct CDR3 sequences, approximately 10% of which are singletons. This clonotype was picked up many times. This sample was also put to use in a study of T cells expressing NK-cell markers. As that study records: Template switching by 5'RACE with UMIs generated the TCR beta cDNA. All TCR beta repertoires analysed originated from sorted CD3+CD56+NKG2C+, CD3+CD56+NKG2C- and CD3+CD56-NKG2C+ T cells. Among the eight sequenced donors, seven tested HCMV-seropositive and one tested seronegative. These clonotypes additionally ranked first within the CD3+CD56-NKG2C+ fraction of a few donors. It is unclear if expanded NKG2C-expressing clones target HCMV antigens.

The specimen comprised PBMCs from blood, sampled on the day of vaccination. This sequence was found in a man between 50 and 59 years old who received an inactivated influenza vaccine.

This CDR3 reads CSASPSGGARETQYF. The CDR3 DNA reads as TGCAGTGCTAGTCCTAGCGGGGGGGCACGAGAGACCCAGTACTTC. The chain links TRBV20-1 to TRBJ2-5; 12 bases are shared with TRBD2. Per the germline V gene, CDR1 is DFQATT and CDR2 is SNEGSKA (reference sequence). CDR3 length: 15 amino acids. V lost 3 bases to trimming and J lost 4 bases; unmatched junction nucleotides: 6.